Each of the 23 T cell receptor beta chains below was sequenced from the same sample in a study of T cells in Graves' hyperthyroidism and ophthalmopathy. TCR beta CDR3 sequences were amplified from RNA transcripts. HTBI primers were used for first-round RT-PCR of the TCR CDR3. MiXCR, applied by TCRdb to the multiplex PCR reads, yields one record per CDR3 protein. The profile shows some 98,000 distinct CDR3 sequences, approximately 42% of them singletons. The sequenced material came from peripheral blood or thyroid tissue (not recorded which). The receptors derive from a woman aged 30 to 39 with Graves' hyperthyroidism.

The chain is built from TRBV7-9 and TRBJ1-5; 9 bases align to TRBD1. In germline, CDR1 is SEHNR, CDR2 FQNEAQ (reference sequence). The CDR3 loop spans 14 amino acids. The junction had 6 bases not matched to a gene; V was cut back by 5 bases and J by 7 bases. The CDR3 sequence: CASSRGQGWQPQHF. In nucleotides, the CDR3 is TGTGCCAGCAGCCGAGGACAGGGGTGGCAGCCCCAGCATTTT.

As to this clonotype: At one of its ends the junction is not consistent with the germline gene, which may arise from a read error. The chain links TRBV7-2 to TRBJ1-1; 7 nucleotides match TRBD1. From germline, CDR1 is SGHTA and CDR2 FQGNSA. CDR3 length: 14 amino acids. CDR3 region: CASSYAGGGTETFF. The CDR3 DNA reads TGTGCCAGTAGCTACGCAGGGGGGGGCACTGAAACTTTCTTT.

This clonotype was observed many times. This chain joins TRBV12-3 or TRBV12-4 and TRBJ2-6; D unclear. This CDR3 is 14 amino acids long. The ends were cut back, 6 bases at V and 1 base at J, with 7 bases in the middle. The CDR3 spells CASRGNSGANVLTF. CDR3 nucleotides: TGTGCCAGCAGGGGAAATTCTGGGGCCAACGTCCTGACTTTC.

The chain employs TRBV28 and TRBJ2-5; D may be TRBD1 (5 bases). V was pared by 9 bases and J by 4 bases, with 12 bases between. CDR1 and CDR2 (germline): MDHEN, SYDVKM. The CDR3 consists of 12 residues. The CDR3 reads CARGGARETQYF. CDR3 bases: TGTGCCAGGGGTGGGGCCCGAGAGACCCAGTACTTC.

Turning to this clonotype: A read error may explain this, as a much larger clone is one base away. CDR3 in amino acids: CASSRGGIDTRYF. As DNA, the CDR3 is TGTGCCAGCAGCAGGGGGGGGATAGATACGCGGTATTTT. This chain joins TRBV7-9 and TRBJ2-3; tentative D call: TRBD2 (7 bases). Germline CDR1 is SEHNR and CDR2 is FQNEAQ (reference sequence). CDR3 size: 13 residues.

This clonotype was recorded at least ten times. A junction boundary mismatches the germline segment, possibly from a read error. The V gene is TRBV6-1, the J gene TRBJ1-4, with D perhaps matching TRBD1 (5 bases). Germline loops: CDR1 MNHNS, CDR2 SASEGT. The CDR3 loop spans 12 amino acids. The CDR3 DNA is TGTGCCAGCAGTGAATGGGGCAGACAGTACGGATTT. Translating it yields CASSEWGRQYGF.

The chain links TRBV15 to TRBJ1-1; D is ambiguous. This CDR3 is 15 amino acids long. Trimming took 3 bases from V and 4 from J, leaving 15 bases between them. The germline gives CDR1 LNHNV, CDR2 YYDKDF (reference sequence). The CDR3 here is CATSSLLVGSTEAFF. The CDR3 region has the DNA TGTGCCACCAGCAGCTTATTAGTGGGGAGCACTGAAGCTTTCTTT.

This clonotype was counted at least ten times. J is TRBJ2-7 and V is TRBV10-3; D not certain. V lost 6 bases to trimming and J lost 1 base, with 16 bases between them. This CDR3 is 15 amino acids long. Germline V gene data show CDR1 as ENHRY and CDR2 as SYGVKD. The CDR3 reads CAISHSQPQSYEQYF. CDR3 in DNA: TGTGCCATCAGCCATAGTCAACCCCAATCCTACGAGCAGTACTTC.

V is TRBV2 and J is TRBJ2-5, with TRBD2 matching over 8 bases. The length of the CDR3 is 14 residues. CDR1 is SNHLY, CDR2 FYNNEI, per germline. V dropped 6 bases and J dropped 6; count of bases not matched to a gene: 9. For the CDR3, the DNA is TGTGCCAGCAGCGGGGGGGGGGGAGAGAAGACCCAGTACTTC. It specifies CASSGGGGEKTQYF. The full variable domain, rest sourced from reference TRBV2 and TRBJ2-5, is EPEVTQTPSHQVTQMGQEVILRCVPISNHLYFYWYRQILGQKVEFLVSFYNNEISEKSEIFDDQFSVERPDGSNFTLKIRSTKLEDSAMYFCASSGGGGEKTQYFGPGTRLLVL.

This clonotype was seen repeatedly, ten times or more. The chain is built from TRBV20-1 and TRBJ1-5; no firm D call. This CDR3 region has 12 residues. Germline assignment: CDR1 DFQATT and CDR2 SNEGSKA (reference sequence). Trimming removed 6 bases at V and 7 bases at J, with 13 bases between. CDR3 DNA: TGCAGTGCCACTAGTATCACCCAGCCCCAGCATTTT. Translation: CSATSITQPQHF.

The chain carries TRBV20-1 and TRBJ1-6; a possible D gene is TRBD1 (6 bases). CDR1 and CDR2 (germline): DFQATT, SNEGSKA (reference sequence). V shed 3 bases and J shed 9 bases, with 15 bases lying between them. This CDR3 has 14 amino acids. Here the CDR3 DNA reads TGCAGTGCTAGCCCGGGACAAGAGGTTTCACCCCTCCACTTT. As protein: CSASPGQEVSPLHF.

This clonotype was seen ten or more times. This rearrangement joins TRBV10-3 to TRBJ1-1; D possibly corresponds to TRBD1 (5 bases). Per the germline V gene, CDR1 is ENHRY and CDR2 is SYGVKD. There are 14 residues in the CDR3. With 3 bases removed from V and 4 bases from J, the gap between germline ends came to 12 bases. CDR3 DNA: TGTGCCATCAGTGAACTCAATCAGGGCACTGAAGCTTTCTTT. Its translation: CAISELNQGTEAFF.

This clonotype was picked up one time. The chain is built from TRBV7-2 and TRBJ1-1; 9 bases are shared with TRBD1. Unmatched junction bases numbered 6, after V lost 5 bases and J lost 5 bases. CDR3 size: 14 residues. The germline gives CDR1 SGHTA, CDR2 FQGNSA. CDR3 DNA: TGTGCCAGCAGCGTACGACAGGGGGGAACTGAAGCTTTCTTT. As protein: CASSVRQGGTEAFF.

Many counts were recorded for this clonotype. The chain uses TRBV19 and TRBJ1-1; D not resolved. Trimming removed 2 bases from V and 6 bases from J, with 7 bases in between. Germline V gene data show CDR1 as LNHDA and CDR2 as SQIVND (reference sequence). There are 12 residues in the CDR3. The CDR3: CASSIIGAEAFF. The CDR3 DNA reads as TGTGCCAGTAGTATAATTGGTGCTGAAGCTTTCTTT.

This clonotype was seen repeatedly, ten times or more. The rearrangement links TRBV9 to TRBJ1-6; no reliable D call. V lost 7 bases to trimming and J lost 0 bases, with 11 bases between them. CDR3 length equals 15 residues. The germline V gene has CDR1 SGDLS and CDR2 YYNGEE. The CDR3 nucleotides read TGTGCCAGCGCCGTTTCGAGCTCCTATAATTCACCCCTCCACTTT. Protein sequence: CASAVSSSYNSPLHF.

This clonotype was counted ten times or more. This chain uses TRBV6-5 with TRBJ2-7, with 13 nucleotides matching TRBD2. CDR1 MNHEY and CDR2 SVGAGI come from the germline V gene. V lost 5 bases to trimming and J lost 0 bases; unmatched junction nucleotides: 7. This CDR3 contains 17 residues. DNA of the CDR3: TGTGCCAGCAGTGAAGGGACTAGCGGGAAGAGCTCCTACGAGCAGTACTTC. This translates into CASSEGTSGKSSYEQYF.

This clonotype occurred once. V usage is TRBV30 and J usage is TRBJ1-6, with D maybe TRBD1 (5 bases). Germline V gives CDR1 GTSNPN, CDR2 SVGIG (reference sequence). V was pared by 8 bases and J by 8 bases, with 16 bases between. The CDR3 sequence is 13 residues long. The CDR3 DNA sequence: TGTGCCGGGGCCCTTGGGATTGATTCACCCCTCCACTTT. This translates into CAGALGIDSPLHF.

This clonotype appeared many times. The chain uses TRBV6-5 and TRBJ1-5, with 9 bases fitting TRBD1. Germline V gene lookup returns CDR1 MNHEY and CDR2 SVGAGI. Unmatched junction bases numbered 7, after V lost 8 bases and J lost 8 bases. There are 13 residues in the CDR3. CDR3 in amino acids: CASRRDRVEPQHF. DNA of the CDR3: TGTGCCAGCCGGCGGGACAGGGTTGAGCCCCAGCATTTT.

This clonotype was detected ten times or more. V gene TRBV20-1 combines with J gene TRBJ2-7; D remains unclear. CDR3 length equals 11 residues. The germline V and J ends were trimmed by 0 bases and 7 bases, with 7 bases remaining between them. CDR1 is DFQATT, CDR2 SNEGSKA, per germline (reference sequence). CDR3 in DNA: TGCAGTGCTAGAGATGTTACGGAGCAGTACTTC. Protein: CSARDVTEQYF.

V is TRBV29-1 and J is TRBJ1-1, with 8 bases aligning to TRBD1. Looked up from germline, CDR1 is SQVTM and CDR2 is ANQGSEA. J gave up 6 bases and V 5 bases, and 11 bases lay outside the gene matches. The CDR3 consists of 14 residues. CDR3 sequence reads: CSVKYQGAQAEAFF. In DNA, the CDR3 is TGCAGCGTTAAATACCAGGGGGCGCAGGCTGAAGCTTTCTTT.

The genes are TRBV15 and TRBJ1-4; D gene ambiguous. The V and J ends lost 4 bases and 10 bases respectively, with 16 bases between them. Germline V gene lookup returns CDR1 LNHNV and CDR2 YYDKDF (reference sequence). CDR3 size: 14 residues. CDR3 amino acids: CATSTTTPGGKLFF. CDR3 sequence (DNA): TGTGCCACCAGCACTACGACGCCAGGAGGAAAACTGTTTTTT.

V usage is TRBV9 and J usage is TRBJ1-6; D is possibly TRBD1 (5 bases). The V end lost 4 bases, the J end lost 5 bases, and 10 bases lay between the germline ends. CDR1 and CDR2 (germline): SGDLS, YYNGEE. This CDR3 region has 14 residues. The CDR3 here is CASSNLGDNSPLHF. The CDR3 DNA is TGTGCCAGCAGCAATCTAGGGGATAATTCACCCCTCCACTTT.

In its sample, this clonotype was seen many times. The rearrangement joins TRBV4-1 to TRBJ1-2; a possible D gene is TRBD1 (6 bases). This CDR3 comprises 15 residues. The V and J ends lost 1 base and 6 bases respectively, with 15 bases between them. Germline V gene data show CDR1 as MGHRA and CDR2 as YSYEKL. CDR3 protein: CASSQGDKTANGYTF. The CDR3 DNA sequence: TGCGCCAGCAGCCAAGGGGACAAAACAGCGAATGGCTACACCTTC.